This is a list of T cell receptor beta chains from one sample in a study of cytomegalovirus exposure and HLA in healthy donors. TCRdb keeps only in-frame clones here, not all; method: immunoSEQ multiplex PCR. This table has under 150,000 clones, around 10% appearing once. Sequencing was done on a sample of PBMCs. These receptors all come from a woman in her forties in good health and CMV-seropositive. Each CDR3 is given with its conserved first and last residue. A D gene is named only where the DNA matches it firmly. A row's size may be missing; if present it is once, few, many or a size class.

cdr3_length: 15
d_call: -
clone_size: few
j_call: TRBJ2-7
v_call: TRBV9
cdr3_nt: TGTGCCAGCAGCCCCGATGGGGGGACCTTCTACGAGCAGTACTTC
cdr3_aa: CASSPDGGTFYEQYF

cdr3_length: 14
d_call: TRBD1
clone_size: -
j_call: TRBJ1-2
v_call: TRBV6-1
cdr3_nt: TGTGCCAGTGCAAGGGACAGGTGGAACTATGGCTACACCTTC
cdr3_aa: CASARDRWNYGYTF

cdr3_length: 13
d_call: TRBD2
clone_size: few
j_call: TRBJ2-5
v_call: TRBV29-1
cdr3_nt: TGCAGCGTTGATTCTAGCGGGGGTGGGACCCAGTACTTC
cdr3_aa: CSVDSSGGGTQYF

cdr3_length: 11
d_call: -
clone_size: few
j_call: TRBJ1-1
v_call: TRBV2
cdr3_nt: TGTGCCAGAGGGAGGAACACTGAAGCTTTCTTT
cdr3_aa: CARGRNTEAFF

cdr3_length: 15
d_call: -
clone_size: -
j_call: TRBJ1-5
v_call: TRBV2
cdr3_nt: TGTGCCAGCAGTGACACTTCGGAGGGCAATCAGCCCCAGCATTTT
cdr3_aa: CASSDTSEGNQPQHF

cdr3_length: 17
d_call: -
clone_size: -
j_call: TRBJ2-2
v_call: TRBV4-2
cdr3_nt: TGTGCCAGCAGCCAAGCGTCCGGAGGTCCAGACACCGGGGAGCTGTTTTTT
cdr3_aa: CASSQASGGPDTGELFF

cdr3_length: 14
d_call: TRBD1
clone_size: -
j_call: TRBJ1-1
v_call: TRBV29-1
cdr3_nt: TGCAGCGTTGTGGCCCGTACAGGGGGCACTGAAGCTTTCTTT
cdr3_aa: CSVVARTGGTEAFF

cdr3_length: 11
d_call: -
clone_size: few
j_call: TRBJ1-1
v_call: TRBV6-6
cdr3_nt: TGTGCCAGCAGTTTACAACATGAAGCTTTCTTT
cdr3_aa: CASSLQHEAFF

cdr3_length: 14
d_call: -
clone_size: few
j_call: TRBJ2-2
v_call: TRBV29-1
cdr3_nt: TGCAGCGTTGAAGGACCGAACAACAGCGGGGAGCTGTTTTTT
cdr3_aa: CSVEGPNNSGELFF

cdr3_length: 14
d_call: -
clone_size: -
j_call: TRBJ1-4
v_call: TRBV7-9
cdr3_nt: TGTGCCAGCAGCTGGAGGGGCCTTAATGAAAAACTGTTTTTT
cdr3_aa: CASSWRGLNEKLFF

cdr3_length: 16
d_call: TRBD2
clone_size: few
j_call: TRBJ2-5
v_call: TRBV5-6
cdr3_nt: TGTGCCAGCAGCTGGACCCTAACTAGCGGGGACGAGACCCAGTACTTC
cdr3_aa: CASSWTLTSGDETQYF

cdr3_length: 15
d_call: -
clone_size: few
j_call: TRBJ1-3
v_call: TRBV5-6
cdr3_nt: TGTGCCAGCAGCTTAGACTCATACTCTGGAAACACCATATATTTT
cdr3_aa: CASSLDSYSGNTIYF

cdr3_length: 16
d_call: -
clone_size: -
j_call: TRBJ2-7
v_call: TRBV7-2
cdr3_nt: TGTGCCAGCAGCTTAGCGGGCCCGGGGGTAGGATCCGAGCAGTACTTC
cdr3_aa: CASSLAGPGVGSEQYF

cdr3_length: 14
d_call: -
clone_size: -
j_call: TRBJ1-6
v_call: TRBV5-8
cdr3_nt: TGTGCCAGCAGCTTGTTGCAGGGTTATTCACCCCTCCACTTT
cdr3_aa: CASSLLQGYSPLHF

cdr3_length: 12
d_call: -
clone_size: -
j_call: TRBJ2-7
v_call: TRBV6-1
cdr3_nt: TGTGCCAGCAGCCTAGCCCCGTACGAGCAGTACTTC
cdr3_aa: CASSLAPYEQYF

cdr3_length: 14
d_call: -
clone_size: few
j_call: TRBJ1-1
v_call: TRBV7-3
cdr3_nt: TGTGCCAGCAGCTTGACAGGTATGAACACTGAAGCTTTCTTT
cdr3_aa: CASSLTGMNTEAFF

cdr3_length: 16
d_call: TRBD1
clone_size: -
j_call: TRBJ1-4
v_call: TRBV9
cdr3_nt: TGTGCCAGCAGCGGGCGTTCCGGGACAGGGGCGAAAAAACTGTTTTTT
cdr3_aa: CASSGRSGTGAKKLFF

cdr3_length: 15
d_call: -
clone_size: -
j_call: TRBJ2-3
v_call: TRBV5-4
cdr3_nt: TGTGCCAGCAGCCCGGACAGTTCAGCAACAGATACGCAGTATTTT
cdr3_aa: CASSPDSSATDTQYF

cdr3_length: 16
d_call: TRBD2
clone_size: -
j_call: TRBJ2-5
v_call: TRBV13
cdr3_nt: TGTGCCAGCAGCGGGACTAGCGGGGGGCGCGGAGAGACCCAGTACTTC
cdr3_aa: CASSGTSGGRGETQYF

cdr3_length: 15
d_call: TRBD1
clone_size: -
j_call: TRBJ1-1
v_call: TRBV5-1
cdr3_nt: TGCGCCAGCAGCTCCATACGACAGGGGGAAACTGAAGCTTTCTTT
cdr3_aa: CASSSIRQGETEAFF

cdr3_length: 14
d_call: TRBD1
clone_size: few
j_call: TRBJ2-1
v_call: TRBV11-3
cdr3_nt: TGTGCCAGCAGCTTAGAACATCAGGGGGATGAGCAGTTCTTC
cdr3_aa: CASSLEHQGDEQFF

cdr3_length: 10
d_call: -
clone_size: few
j_call: TRBJ2-1
v_call: TRBV6-6
cdr3_nt: TGTGCCACCCGTGTTACAGATATGTTCTTC
cdr3_aa: CATRVTDMFF

cdr3_length: 13
d_call: TRBD1
clone_size: many
j_call: TRBJ1-2
v_call: TRBV6-1
cdr3_nt: TGTGCCAGCAGCGTGGACAGGACCTATGGCTACACCTTC
cdr3_aa: CASSVDRTYGYTF

cdr3_length: 13
d_call: TRBD1
clone_size: few
j_call: TRBJ1-1
v_call: TRBV5-1
cdr3_nt: TGCGCCAGCAGTTCGGACAGGGAGGGTGAAGCTTTCTTT
cdr3_aa: CASSSDREGEAFF

cdr3_length: 13
d_call: -
clone_size: few
j_call: TRBJ2-5
v_call: TRBV29-1
cdr3_nt: TGCAGCGTGGAGTTGGTGGTACAAGAGACCCAGTACTTC
cdr3_aa: CSVELVVQETQYF

cdr3_length: 11
d_call: -
clone_size: -
j_call: TRBJ2-4
v_call: TRBV5-8
cdr3_nt: TGTGCCAGCGGCCCCGAAAACATTCAGTACTTC
cdr3_aa: CASGPENIQYF

cdr3_length: 14
d_call: -
clone_size: -
j_call: TRBJ1-2
v_call: TRBV6-1
cdr3_nt: TGTGCCAGCAGTTCGCCAGCAGGGAACTATGGCTACACCTTC
cdr3_aa: CASSSPAGNYGYTF

cdr3_length: 16
d_call: -
clone_size: few
j_call: TRBJ1-2
v_call: TRBV29-1
cdr3_nt: TGCAGCGTTGAAGATTACGGAGGGAGGTCTAACTATGGCTACACCTTC
cdr3_aa: CSVEDYGGRSNYGYTF

cdr3_length: 12
d_call: -
clone_size: -
j_call: TRBJ2-2
v_call: TRBV2
cdr3_nt: TGTGCCAGCAGTCTAGCGACCGGGGAGCTGTTTTTT
cdr3_aa: CASSLATGELFF

cdr3_length: 15
d_call: -
clone_size: -
j_call: TRBJ2-3
v_call: TRBV7-2
cdr3_nt: TGTGCCAGCAGCTTAGCCCGCGGGGTCACAGATACGCAGTATTTT
cdr3_aa: CASSLARGVTDTQYF

cdr3_length: 14
d_call: -
clone_size: few
j_call: TRBJ2-7
v_call: TRBV18
cdr3_nt: TGTGCCAGCTCACCCCGGGACACAACCTACGAGCAGTACTTC
cdr3_aa: CASSPRDTTYEQYF

cdr3_length: 12
d_call: -
clone_size: few
j_call: TRBJ2-3
v_call: TRBV12-5
cdr3_nt: TGTGCTAGTGGTTTGGGATGGACTACTCAGTATTTT
cdr3_aa: CASGLGWTTQYF

cdr3_length: 15
d_call: TRBD1
clone_size: -
j_call: TRBJ2-7
v_call: TRBV18
cdr3_nt: TGTGCCAGCTCGCAAACCGGGACAGGAGGCTACGAGCAGTACTTC
cdr3_aa: CASSQTGTGGYEQYF

cdr3_length: 14
d_call: -
clone_size: -
j_call: TRBJ1-4
v_call: TRBV5-6
cdr3_nt: TGTGCCAGCAGCTTAGTGACAGCTAATGAAAAACTGTTTTTT
cdr3_aa: CASSLVTANEKLFF

cdr3_length: 15
d_call: TRBD2
clone_size: -
j_call: TRBJ2-3
v_call: TRBV5-1
cdr3_nt: TGCGCCAGCAGCTTTAGCGGGGGGGGCACAGATACGCAGTATTTT
cdr3_aa: CASSFSGGGTDTQYF

cdr3_length: 15
d_call: TRBD1
clone_size: -
j_call: TRBJ2-5
v_call: TRBV7-7
cdr3_nt: TGTGCCAGCAGCTTAGTGACAGGGGAAAGGGAGACCCAGTACTTC
cdr3_aa: CASSLVTGERETQYF

cdr3_length: 16
d_call: -
clone_size: few
j_call: TRBJ1-2
v_call: TRBV7-2
cdr3_nt: TGTGCCAGCAGCTTAGCGCCGACGACAGGAAACTATGGCTACACCTTC
cdr3_aa: CASSLAPTTGNYGYTF

cdr3_length: 13
d_call: -
clone_size: few
j_call: TRBJ1-3
v_call: TRBV5-6
cdr3_nt: TGTGCCAGCAGCGCGTACACGGGGAGTCCTGGGTATTTT
cdr3_aa: CASSAYTGSPGYF

cdr3_length: 15
d_call: TRBD1
clone_size: -
j_call: TRBJ2-7
v_call: TRBV7-6
cdr3_nt: TGTGCCAGCAGCTTAGGACAGGGGGCGGGCGGCGAGCAGTACTTC
cdr3_aa: CASSLGQGAGGEQYF

cdr3_length: 16
d_call: -
clone_size: -
j_call: TRBJ2-1
v_call: TRBV27
cdr3_nt: TGTGCCAGCAGAGGTTGGCGGGTTAGCTCCTACAATGAGCAGTTCTTC
cdr3_aa: CASRGWRVSSYNEQFF

cdr3_length: 13
d_call: TRBD1
clone_size: -
j_call: TRBJ2-7
v_call: TRBV6-5
cdr3_nt: TGTGCCAGCAGTTCGGGACAGCTTCGCGAGCAGTACTTC
cdr3_aa: CASSSGQLREQYF

cdr3_length: 16
d_call: TRBD2
clone_size: few
j_call: TRBJ2-2
v_call: TRBV7-7
cdr3_nt: TGTGCCAGCAGTCCGCTAGCGGGGGGGAACACCGGGGAGCTGTTTTTT
cdr3_aa: CASSPLAGGNTGELFF

cdr3_length: 15
d_call: TRBD2
clone_size: -
j_call: TRBJ2-1
v_call: TRBV5-1
cdr3_nt: TGCGCCAGCAGGAAGGGCGGGGGGACCTACAATGAGCAGTTCTTC
cdr3_aa: CASRKGGGTYNEQFF

cdr3_length: 15
d_call: -
clone_size: -
j_call: TRBJ2-2
v_call: TRBV5-1
cdr3_nt: TGCGCCAGCAGCTTGGGACCCAGGGTCACCGGGGAGCTGTTTTTT
cdr3_aa: CASSLGPRVTGELFF

cdr3_length: 13
d_call: TRBD2
clone_size: few
j_call: TRBJ2-5
v_call: TRBV2
cdr3_nt: TGTGCCAGCAGTCTCGGGGGGGGAGAGACCCAGTACTTC
cdr3_aa: CASSLGGGETQYF

cdr3_length: 16
d_call: TRBD1
clone_size: -
j_call: TRBJ2-5
v_call: TRBV11-2
cdr3_nt: TGTGCCAGCAGCACGACAGGGGGATTTAGGCAAGAGAACCAGTACTTC
cdr3_aa: CASSTTGGFRQENQYF

cdr3_length: 16
d_call: TRBD1
clone_size: few
j_call: TRBJ1-6
v_call: TRBV7-2
cdr3_nt: TGTGCCAGCAGTCCAGGGCGGGACAGCGATAATTCACCCCTCCACTTT
cdr3_aa: CASSPGRDSDNSPLHF

cdr3_length: 19
d_call: TRBD2
clone_size: few
j_call: TRBJ2-6
v_call: TRBV14
cdr3_nt: TGTGCCAGCAGCCAAAGCAGGAAAGCGGGGGGATCTGGGGCCAACGTCCTGACTTTC
cdr3_aa: CASSQSRKAGGSGANVLTF

cdr3_length: 14
d_call: -
clone_size: -
j_call: TRBJ2-3
v_call: TRBV2
cdr3_nt: TGTGCCAGCAGACCCGGGACTTTGGGGGATACGCAGTATTTT
cdr3_aa: CASRPGTLGDTQYF

cdr3_length: 12
d_call: -
clone_size: few
j_call: TRBJ2-1
v_call: TRBV7-2
cdr3_nt: TGTGCCAGCGGACTACATTTCAATGAGCAGTTCTTC
cdr3_aa: CASGLHFNEQFF

cdr3_length: 12
d_call: -
clone_size: few
j_call: TRBJ1-4
v_call: TRBV7-9
cdr3_nt: TGTGCCAGCAGGGAACGGAGAGAAAAACTGTTTTTT
cdr3_aa: CASRERREKLFF

cdr3_length: 17
d_call: TRBD2
clone_size: few
j_call: TRBJ2-6
v_call: TRBV9
cdr3_nt: TGTGCCAGCAGCGCTCCCGGGGGGGCCTCTGGGGCCAACGTCCTGACTTTC
cdr3_aa: CASSAPGGASGANVLTF

cdr3_length: 14
d_call: TRBD1
clone_size: few
j_call: TRBJ2-5
v_call: TRBV5-1
cdr3_nt: TGCGCCAGCAGCGCGGGACAGGGACAAGAGACCCAGTACTTC
cdr3_aa: CASSAGQGQETQYF